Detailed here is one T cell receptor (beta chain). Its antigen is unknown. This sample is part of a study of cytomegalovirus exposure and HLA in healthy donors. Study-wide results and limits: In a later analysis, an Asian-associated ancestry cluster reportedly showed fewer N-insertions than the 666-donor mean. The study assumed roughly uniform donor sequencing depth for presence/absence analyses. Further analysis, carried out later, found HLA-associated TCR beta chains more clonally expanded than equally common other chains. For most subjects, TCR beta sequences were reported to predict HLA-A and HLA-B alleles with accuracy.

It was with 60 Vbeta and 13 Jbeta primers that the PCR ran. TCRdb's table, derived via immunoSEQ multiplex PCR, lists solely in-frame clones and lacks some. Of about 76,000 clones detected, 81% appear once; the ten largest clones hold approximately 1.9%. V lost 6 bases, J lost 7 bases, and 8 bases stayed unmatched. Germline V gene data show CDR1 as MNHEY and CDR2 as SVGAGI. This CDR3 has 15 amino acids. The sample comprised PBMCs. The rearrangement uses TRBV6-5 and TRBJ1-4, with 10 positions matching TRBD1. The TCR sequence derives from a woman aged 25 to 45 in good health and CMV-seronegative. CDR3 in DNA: TGTGCCAGCAGGCATCGGACAGGGGGGAGTGAAAAACTGTTTTTT. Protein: CASRHRTGGSEKLFF.